This T cell receptor (beta chain) was sequenced during a study of Graves' ophthalmopathy and Graves' hyperthyroidism (dated 2018 in TCRdb). Broadly, across the study: Hyperthyroidism was defined as stable when no progression to ophthalmopathy occurred within 18 months of follow-up. T-cell repertoires of thyroid tissue and blood were compared in five or six hyperthyroidism patients. The study used signatures of the TCR beta repertoire to tell Graves' ophthalmopathy apart from Graves' hyperthyroidism and to predict which patients would progress to ophthalmopathy. A discovery set of 100 patients (43 ophthalmopathy, about 55 stable hyperthyroidism) was enrolled to explore V-J signatures distinguishing ophthalmopathy from hyperthyroidism. In total, some 140 blood samples were TCR-sequenced: 40 to 45 ophthalmopathy, roughly 80 hyperthyroidism and roughly 17 hyperthyroidism-to-ophthalmopathy patients. The independent validation cohort included roughly 19 hyperthyroidism patients plus 17 patients who later progressed from hyperthyroidism to ophthalmopathy. Once sampling was done, hyperthyroidism patients were given methimazole at a starting dose of 30 mg daily, while ophthalmopathy patients were given high-dose intravenous methylprednisolone.

As concerns this clonotype: No antigen is known for it. Per-base quality was not reported, and no clone a single base away is much larger than it.

For repertoire sequencing, the TCR beta CDR3 regions were amplified from RNA transcripts. A first-round RT-PCR used HTBI primers with the Qiagen OneStep RT-PCR kit, followed by a second-round multiplex PCR, size selection and purification. Sequencing of the libraries was carried out on an Illumina HiSeq2000 in paired-end mode with 100 bp reads. Regarding the original processing steps: SOAPnuke was used to process the reads, throwing out any read that had adapters, had uncalled bases, had a mean Phred below 15, or lacked an exact constant-primer or identifier match. High-quality paired reads were merged with COPE v1.2.5. Clonotypes were defined as unique nucleotide sequences and were aligned to IMGT TRB V, D and J references using MiTCR v1.1. Only V-J combinations with frequency above 0.0001 were analysed, covering over 98% of repertoires. For each V-J combination, a TCR clonal expansion and chaos score was defined as the ratio of F50 clonal expansion to chaos observed in the TCRdist matrix. Features were reduced by Welch's t-statistics and random forest to approximately 13 V-J combinations, which fed a naive Bayes classifier. Thyroid-blood repertoire similarity was quantified with the Morisita-Horn index. TCRdb took the public reads, trimmed them with fastp at Q25, ran MiXCR for clone calling and kept in-frame beta chains. One record per CDR3 amino acid sequence lists the most common genes and DNA. For this entry, the V and J calls and clone size follow TCRdb and not the study's own pipeline. This sample lists over a million distinct CDR3 sequences; 35% to 45% were detected once. Approximately 10% of the sample is in the top ten clones.

V has 3 bases trimmed and J has 0 bases trimmed; junction bases matching no gene number 9. As encoded in the germline V gene (reference sequence), CDR1 is SEHNR while CDR2 is FQNEAQ. The CDR3, cysteine through phenylalanine, is 18 amino acids long. The CDR3 DNA has 54 bases and is translated from base 1. Patients with hyperthyroidism were aged 18 to 65 years, had been newly diagnosed, and had a disease duration of less than 2 months. Patients with other autoimmune diseases, uncontrolled infections, pregnancy or lactation were excluded from the study. Clinical symptoms, serum thyroxine, TRAb, thyroid ultrasound and orbital computed tomography formed the basis of the diagnosis. Total RNA was extracted with Trizol reagent and quality-checked on an Agilent 2100 Bioanalyzer. Overall study outcomes, separate from this receptor: The 13-signature model separated ophthalmopathy from stable hyperthyroidism with around 90% sensitivity and 81.08% specificity in cross-validation, and 80%/75% in the test set. Most expanded thyroid clonotypes with frequency above 0.001 were also detected in blood, suggesting blood repertoires may reflect the thyroid immune response. No statistical method was used to predetermine the sample size, and group allocation was not hidden from the investigators. In validation, the model predicted ophthalmopathy progression with nearly 71% sensitivity and approximately 78% specificity; more than ten predicted patients were CT-confirmed with GO in a median of about 6.1 months.

The sequenced sample was peripheral blood or thyroid tissue (not recorded which). The sequence joins TRBV7-9 to TRBJ1-3, with 9 middle bases fitting TRBD1. This sequence originates from an adult man with Graves' hyperthyroidism. CDR3 loop: CASSLGEGQGHSGNTIYF. Read as DNA, the sequence is TGTGCCAGCAGCTTGGGGGAGGGACAGGGCCACTCTGGAAACACCATATATTTT.